This T cell receptor beta chain was sequenced for a study of blood T cell repertoires in COVID-19. About the study: There were acute and convalescent COVID-19 samples, and they came from the United States, Italy and Spain. In each case, the material was cDNA or gDNA derived from T cells, B-cell-depleted T cells, or PBMCs.

This CDR3 comprises 13 residues. The V gene's germline CDR1 is SGHNT and CDR2 YYREEE (reference sequence). With V trimmed by 7 bases and J by 4 bases, 5 bases remained unmatched. Per the study methods: Nucleated cell number was recorded as an estimate derived from reference gene primer amplification. TCRdb keeps only in-frame clones here, not all; method: immunoSEQ multiplex PCR. V, J and clone size reflect that table, while D and trimming were determined from the DNA. The table lists roughly 63,000 clones, 89% of them singletons. Material: peripheral blood. The TCR was taken from a man aged 45-65 years with active COVID-19. The chain joins TRBV5-4 to TRBJ2-3; 8 nucleotides agree with TRBD2. CDR3 sequence reads: CASGGLEADTQYF. CDR3 bases: TGTGCCAGCGGGGGACTAGAGGCAGATACGCAGTATTTT.